Listed below are T cell receptor beta chains from one sample, sequenced in a study of T cells in Graves' hyperthyroidism and ophthalmopathy. TCRdb independently ran MiXCR on the multiplex PCR reads; one entry per CDR3 protein. This table holds roughly 510,000 distinct CDR3 sequences, 40% to 55% found once. Source material: peripheral blood or thyroid tissue (not recorded which). The receptor source for this set is an adult woman with Graves' disease, either hyperthyroidism or ophthalmopathy (not recorded which). The CDR3 runs from the conserved cysteine through the conserved F or W. Each record gives: J gene, V gene, clone size, D gene, CDR3 protein, CDR3 DNA. The D gene is left open where the match is weak. Clone size, where shown, is once, few, many, or a class for clones that have expanded.

j_gene: TRBJ2-1
v_gene: TRBV7-9
abundance: -
d_gene: TRBD2
CDR3aa: CASSSTSGNYNEQFF
CDR3nt: TGTGCCAGCAGCTCCACTAGCGGAAATTACAATGAGCAGTTCTTC

j_gene: TRBJ1-6
v_gene: TRBV10-3
abundance: -
d_gene: TRBD1
CDR3aa: CAINVGGTGTRSPLHF
CDR3nt: TGTGCCATCAACGTCGGCGGGACAGGGACTAGGTCACCCCTCCACTTT

j_gene: TRBJ2-7
v_gene: TRBV20-1
abundance: -
d_gene: TRBD1
CDR3aa: CSARGDRGFLSYEQYF
CDR3nt: TGCAGTGCTAGAGGCGACAGGGGCTTCCTCTCCTACGAGCAGTACTTC

j_gene: TRBJ1-2
v_gene: TRBV24-1
abundance: many
d_gene: -
CDR3aa: CATSDHYGYTF
CDR3nt: TGTGCCACCAGTGACCACTATGGCTACACCTTC

j_gene: TRBJ2-7
v_gene: TRBV2
abundance: -
d_gene: -
CDR3aa: CASSALLVRGEQYF
CDR3nt: TGTGCCAGCAGTGCCCTGCTCGTAAGGGGCGAGCAGTACTTC

j_gene: TRBJ2-7
v_gene: TRBV20-1
abundance: many
d_gene: -
CDR3aa: CSAERSGESSYEQYF
CDR3nt: TGCAGTGCCGAAAGATCGGGAGAGAGCTCCTACGAGCAGTACTTC

j_gene: TRBJ1-1
v_gene: TRBV29-1
abundance: -
d_gene: TRBD1
CDR3aa: CSADRVNTEAFF
CDR3nt: TGCAGCGCGGACAGGGTGAACACTGAAGCTTTCTTT

j_gene: TRBJ1-2
v_gene: TRBV9
abundance: many
d_gene: -
CDR3aa: CASSVGETETNYGYTF
CDR3nt: TGTGCCAGCAGCGTAGGTGAGACTGAAACTAACTATGGCTACACCTTC

j_gene: TRBJ2-7
v_gene: TRBV28
abundance: -
d_gene: TRBD2
CDR3aa: CASSPAGVVHEQYF
CDR3nt: TGTGCCAGCAGCCCGGCGGGAGTTGTCCACGAGCAGTACTTC

j_gene: TRBJ1-3
v_gene: TRBV19
abundance: many
d_gene: -
CDR3aa: CASSTVPLGNTIYF
CDR3nt: TGTGCCAGTAGTACCGTTCCTCTTGGAAACACCATATATTTT

j_gene: TRBJ1-2
v_gene: TRBV7-2
abundance: -
d_gene: -
CDR3aa: CASTERGRPNYGYTF
CDR3nt: TGTGCCAGCACCGAGAGGGGCCGCCCTAACTATGGCTACACCTTC

j_gene: TRBJ2-7
v_gene: TRBV15
abundance: many
d_gene: -
CDR3aa: CATSSYSGTYEQYF
CDR3nt: TGTGCCACCAGCAGCTATAGCGGAACCTACGAGCAGTACTTC

j_gene: TRBJ1-1
v_gene: TRBV7-8
abundance: -
d_gene: -
CDR3aa: CASRLVVKVIGTEAFF
CDR3nt: TGTGCCAGCCGGTTAGTAGTGAAGGTTATAGGCACTGAAGCTTTCTTT

j_gene: TRBJ2-7
v_gene: TRBV29-1
abundance: -
d_gene: -
CDR3aa: CSVEVQNSYEQYF
CDR3nt: TGCAGCGTTGAAGTACAGAACTCCTACGAGCAGTACTTC

j_gene: TRBJ1-1
v_gene: TRBV7-9
abundance: -
d_gene: -
CDR3aa: CAISFSTGTWTEAFF
CDR3nt: TGTGCCATCAGCTTTTCCACGGGGACATGGACCGAAGCTTTCTTT

j_gene: TRBJ1-2
v_gene: TRBV20-1
abundance: -
d_gene: -
CDR3aa: CSAGGVGTPGGDGYTF
CDR3nt: TGCAGTGCCGGCGGCGTGGGAACACCCGGGGGCGATGGCTACACCTTC

j_gene: TRBJ1-5
v_gene: TRBV10-3
abundance: -
d_gene: TRBD1
CDR3aa: CAIRGSGQGNQPQHF
CDR3nt: TGTGCCATCAGGGGATCTGGACAGGGAAATCAGCCCCAGCATTTT

j_gene: TRBJ2-7
v_gene: TRBV7-9
abundance: few
d_gene: TRBD2
CDR3aa: CAIPIAGSYEQYF
CDR3nt: TGTGCCATCCCCATAGCGGGCTCCTACGAGCAGTACTTC

j_gene: TRBJ2-7
v_gene: TRBV10-3
abundance: -
d_gene: TRBD1
CDR3aa: CAITPRGQGSSEQYF
CDR3nt: TGTGCCATCACCCCAAGGGGACAGGGCTCCAGTGAGCAGTACTTC

j_gene: TRBJ1-1
v_gene: TRBV10-3
abundance: -
d_gene: -
CDR3aa: CAIESGSPNTEAFF
CDR3nt: TGTGCCATCGAATCAGGGTCCCCCAACACTGAAGCTTTCTTT

j_gene: TRBJ1-1
v_gene: TRBV7-2
abundance: -
d_gene: -
CDR3aa: CASRRSTVMNTEAFF
CDR3nt: TGTGCCAGCAGACGAAGTACAGTCATGAACACTGAAGCTTTCTTT

j_gene: TRBJ2-7
v_gene: TRBV29-1
abundance: many
d_gene: -
CDR3aa: CSVRHRVKHSYEQYF
CDR3nt: TGCAGCGTTCGTCACAGGGTCAAACACTCCTACGAGCAGTACTTC

j_gene: TRBJ1-2
v_gene: TRBV9
abundance: few
d_gene: -
CDR3aa: CASSVGDGGANYGYTF
CDR3nt: TGTGCCAGCAGCGTAGGGGACGGGGGCGCTAACTATGGCTACACCTTC

j_gene: TRBJ2-7
v_gene: TRBV7-9
abundance: many
d_gene: TRBD2
CDR3aa: CASSSSWASGSYEQYF
CDR3nt: TGTGCCAGCAGCTCCTCCTGGGCTAGCGGGTCCTACGAGCAGTACTTC

j_gene: TRBJ1-6
v_gene: TRBV16
abundance: -
d_gene: TRBD1
CDR3aa: CASSQFGQGDDSPLHF
CDR3nt: TGTGCCAGCAGCCAATTCGGACAGGGCGATGATTCACCCCTCCACTTT

j_gene: TRBJ1-1
v_gene: TRBV28
abundance: -
d_gene: -
CDR3aa: CASRSGFSNTEAFF
CDR3nt: TGTGCCAGCAGGTCCGGGTTCTCAAACACTGAAGCTTTCTTT

j_gene: TRBJ2-2
v_gene: TRBV29-1
abundance: many
d_gene: -
CDR3aa: CSVDGGGTGELFF
CDR3nt: TGCAGCGTTGACGGGGGTGGCACCGGGGAGCTGTTTTTT

j_gene: TRBJ1-6
v_gene: TRBV4-1
abundance: many
d_gene: -
CDR3aa: CASSLGPDTNSPLHF
CDR3nt: TGCGCCAGCAGCCTCGGCCCGGACACTAATTCACCCCTCCACTTT

j_gene: TRBJ2-7
v_gene: TRBV7-8
abundance: many
d_gene: -
CDR3aa: CASSGRYEQYF
CDR3nt: TGTGCCAGCAGCGGAAGGTACGAGCAGTACTTC

j_gene: TRBJ1-5
v_gene: TRBV19
abundance: -
d_gene: TRBD1
CDR3aa: CASSTTKGTGRWMGNQPQHF
CDR3nt: TGTGCCAGTAGTACCACGAAGGGGACAGGGCGGTGGATGGGCAATCAGCCCCAGCATTTT

j_gene: TRBJ2-5
v_gene: TRBV7-2
abundance: -
d_gene: -
CDR3aa: CASSLAYF
CDR3nt: TGTGCCAGCAGCTTAGCGTACTTC

j_gene: TRBJ2-5
v_gene: TRBV15
abundance: -
d_gene: -
CDR3aa: CASSPRGPGTQYF
CDR3nt: TGTGCCAGCAGCCCTCGTGGGCCGGGGACCCAGTACTTC

j_gene: TRBJ2-7
v_gene: TRBV7-8
abundance: -
d_gene: -
CDR3aa: CASSSTNVGRLNSYEQYF
CDR3nt: TGTGCCAGCAGCTCTACTAACGTTGGGCGATTAAACTCCTACGAGCAGTACTTC

j_gene: TRBJ1-1
v_gene: TRBV29-1
abundance: once
d_gene: TRBD1
CDR3aa: CSPQGVGTEAFF
CDR3nt: TGCAGCCCCCAGGGGGTGGGCACTGAAGCTTTCTTT

j_gene: TRBJ2-6
v_gene: TRBV28
abundance: once
d_gene: -
CDR3aa: CATRALWGGGANVLTF
CDR3nt: TGTGCCACCAGAGCCTTATGGGGCGGTGGGGCCAACGTCCTGACTTTC

j_gene: TRBJ1-2
v_gene: TRBV7-2
abundance: many
d_gene: -
CDR3aa: CASSRQTDLGDGYTF
CDR3nt: TGTGCCAGCAGCCGTCAGACAGATCTTGGTGATGGCTACACCTTC

j_gene: TRBJ1-2
v_gene: TRBV29-1
abundance: -
d_gene: -
CDR3aa: CSVGTLSGYTF
CDR3nt: TGCAGCGTCGGGACCCTGAGTGGCTACACCTTC

j_gene: TRBJ2-7
v_gene: TRBV20-1
abundance: -
d_gene: TRBD1
CDR3aa: CSALPSGQGLYEQYF
CDR3nt: TGCAGTGCACTACCCTCGGGACAGGGCTTGTACGAGCAGTACTTC

j_gene: TRBJ2-7
v_gene: TRBV11-1
abundance: -
d_gene: -
CDR3aa: CASSKRLTDNRRTEQYF
CDR3nt: TGTGCCAGCAGCAAAAGATTGACGGACAATCGTCGAACCGAGCAGTACTTC

j_gene: TRBJ1-5
v_gene: TRBV29-1
abundance: -
d_gene: -
CDR3aa: CSVAVGSSSQPQHF
CDR3nt: TGCAGCGTTGCTGTAGGGAGTAGCAGTCAGCCCCAGCATTTT

j_gene: TRBJ2-7
v_gene: TRBV10-3
abundance: few
d_gene: -
CDR3aa: CAISESRGIAYHYEQYF
CDR3nt: TGTGCCATCAGTGAGTCGAGGGGTATCGCGTACCACTACGAGCAGTACTTC

j_gene: TRBJ2-6
v_gene: TRBV6-5
abundance: few
d_gene: -
CDR3aa: CASSYSGSTGANVLTF
CDR3nt: TGTGCCAGCAGTTACTCAGGCAGTACTGGGGCCAACGTCCTGACTTTC

j_gene: TRBJ2-5
v_gene: TRBV29-1
abundance: -
d_gene: -
CDR3aa: CSVGGGPGETQYF
CDR3nt: TGCAGCGTTGGGGGCGGGCCGGGGGAGACCCAGTACTTC